These T cell receptor beta chains were read from a single sample in a study of T cell responses to AZD1222 COVID-19 vaccine. Libraries were prepared by immunoSEQ multiplex PCR; TCRdb keeps only in-frame clonotypes and omits some of them. The table has about 150,000 clones, 91% seen once. Specimen: peripheral blood, collected on day 0 of AZD1222 vaccination. These receptors came from an adult in good health. CDR3s include the opening cysteine and the closing phenylalanine or tryptophan. Each record gives: CDR3 DNA, CDR3 protein, D gene, clone size, V gene, J gene. A D gene is named only where the DNA matches it firmly. Clone size is not always given. Where it is, it says once, few, many or a class for expanded clones.

CDR3 DNA: TGTGCCAGCAGCACCGGGCGTTTACTTCTTAACTATGGCTACACCTTC
CDR3 protein: CASSTGRLLLNYGYTF
D gene: NA
clone size: NA
V gene: TRBV5-6
J gene: TRBJ1-2

CDR3 DNA: TGTGCCAGTAGTCCCTCGGGCGGGGGCATCGGGGAGCTGTTTTTT
CDR3 protein: CASSPSGGGIGELFF
D gene: NA
clone size: NA
V gene: TRBV19
J gene: TRBJ2-2

CDR3 DNA: TGTGCCACCAGTGACCTCGGGACCAGCAGCGATGAGCAGTTCTTC
CDR3 protein: CATSDLGTSSDEQFF
D gene: NA
clone size: NA
V gene: TRBV24-1
J gene: TRBJ2-1

CDR3 DNA: TGTGCCAGCAGCTCCGGACGACTCGGACAGGGGAGACGGGAAAAACTGTTTTTT
CDR3 protein: CASSSGRLGQGRREKLFF
D gene: TRBD1
clone size: NA
V gene: TRBV11-3
J gene: TRBJ1-4

CDR3 DNA: TGTGCCAGCACCACCCTAGGGGAAGGCCCAAACACCATATATTTT
CDR3 protein: CASTTLGEGPNTIYF
D gene: NA
clone size: NA
V gene: TRBV6-5
J gene: TRBJ1-3

CDR3 DNA: TGTGCCAGCAGTTTCCTACAGGGGAGAATCGACTATGGCTACACCTTC
CDR3 protein: CASSFLQGRIDYGYTF
D gene: TRBD1
clone size: NA
V gene: TRBV6-5
J gene: TRBJ1-2

CDR3 DNA: TGTGCCAGTAACGATAGGGTAGGGGAGACCCAGTACTTC
CDR3 protein: CASNDRVGETQYF
D gene: NA
clone size: NA
V gene: TRBV19
J gene: TRBJ2-5

CDR3 DNA: TGTGCCAGCAGTACCCCGGGGAAGGGGTCCACTGAAGCTTTCTTT
CDR3 protein: CASSTPGKGSTEAFF
D gene: NA
clone size: NA
V gene: TRBV6-6
J gene: TRBJ1-1

CDR3 DNA: TGTGCCAGCAGTCTACAGGGGGCGGTTGAAGCTTTCTTT
CDR3 protein: CASSLQGAVEAFF
D gene: TRBD1
clone size: NA
V gene: TRBV12-3/TRBV12-4
J gene: TRBJ1-1

CDR3 DNA: TGCGCCAGCAGCCAAGGGGGATTTGGAAACACCATATATTTT
CDR3 protein: CASSQGGFGNTIYF
D gene: NA
clone size: NA
V gene: TRBV10-1
J gene: TRBJ1-3

CDR3 DNA: TGCAGCGTGGCCGGACTAGCGGGAGCCTTGGAGACCCAGTACTTC
CDR3 protein: CSVAGLAGALETQYF
D gene: TRBD2
clone size: NA
V gene: TRBV29-1
J gene: TRBJ2-5

CDR3 DNA: TGTGCCAGCAGCTTCGGACAATCGGCTGAAGCTTTCTTT
CDR3 protein: CASSFGQSAEAFF
D gene: NA
clone size: NA
V gene: TRBV7-2
J gene: TRBJ1-1

CDR3 DNA: TGTGCCAGCAGCTTTGGTATCCGGGGCGGGAGGGCTTACAATGAGCAGTTCTTC
CDR3 protein: CASSFGIRGGRAYNEQFF
D gene: TRBD2
clone size: NA
V gene: TRBV7-8
J gene: TRBJ2-1

CDR3 DNA: TGTGCCAGTGGGAAGGGGCTAAGCTCTGGAAACACCATATATTTT
CDR3 protein: CASGKGLSSGNTIYF
D gene: NA
clone size: NA
V gene: TRBV2
J gene: TRBJ1-3

CDR3 DNA: TGTGCCAGCAGCCCCCAGGGCGATAACTATGGCTACACCTTC
CDR3 protein: CASSPQGDNYGYTF
D gene: NA
clone size: NA
V gene: TRBV7-9
J gene: TRBJ1-2

CDR3 DNA: TGTGCCGGGGCCCCCCCATGCGGCTACACCTTC
CDR3 protein: CAGAPPCGYTF
D gene: NA
clone size: NA
V gene: TRBV6-5
J gene: TRBJ1-2

CDR3 DNA: TGCAGTGCTAGTGGGTACCAAGAGACCCAGTACTTC
CDR3 protein: CSASGYQETQYF
D gene: NA
clone size: NA
V gene: TRBV20-1
J gene: TRBJ2-5

CDR3 DNA: TGCGCCAGCAGCGCGGGACAGGGGCCAACTAATGAAAAACTGTTTTTT
CDR3 protein: CASSAGQGPTNEKLFF
D gene: TRBD1
clone size: NA
V gene: TRBV5-1
J gene: TRBJ1-4

CDR3 DNA: TGTGCCAGCAGCCAGCGGGAGCGTTTAGATGAGCAGTTCTTC
CDR3 protein: CASSQRERLDEQFF
D gene: TRBD2
clone size: NA
V gene: TRBV11-2
J gene: TRBJ2-1

CDR3 DNA: TGTGCCAGCAGTATGGATCCGGGGGCAAGTCCCTACGAGCAGTACTTC
CDR3 protein: CASSMDPGASPYEQYF
D gene: NA
clone size: NA
V gene: TRBV27
J gene: TRBJ2-7

CDR3 DNA: TGTGCCAGCAGCTTCTTTGCGGCGGGGGGTTTATACAATGAGCAGTTCTTC
CDR3 protein: CASSFFAAGGLYNEQFF
D gene: TRBD2
clone size: NA
V gene: TRBV7-9
J gene: TRBJ2-1

CDR3 DNA: TGTGCCAGCAGCCAAGACAGGGCGAACACTGAAGCTTTCTTT
CDR3 protein: CASSQDRANTEAFF
D gene: NA
clone size: NA
V gene: TRBV3-1/TRBV3-2
J gene: TRBJ1-1

CDR3 DNA: TGTGCCACCAGTGATTTGCATCAAATCGGGAACACCATATATTTT
CDR3 protein: CATSDLHQIGNTIYF
D gene: NA
clone size: NA
V gene: TRBV24-1
J gene: TRBJ1-3

CDR3 DNA: TGTGCCAGCAGTTTACGGGCCTCCCTTTTCATGAACACTGAAGCTTTCTTT
CDR3 protein: CASSLRASLFMNTEAFF
D gene: NA
clone size: NA
V gene: TRBV28
J gene: TRBJ1-1

CDR3 DNA: TGCGCCAGCAGCTTGGTTACAGGGGGCTATGGCTACACCTTC
CDR3 protein: CASSLVTGGYGYTF
D gene: TRBD1
clone size: once
V gene: TRBV5-1
J gene: TRBJ1-2

CDR3 DNA: TGTGCCAGCAGTCCGGGTTCTTGGGAAAAGCGGGATTATTACAATGAGCAGTTCTTC
CDR3 protein: CASSPGSWEKRDYYNEQFF
D gene: TRBD2
clone size: NA
V gene: TRBV11-2
J gene: TRBJ2-1

CDR3 DNA: TGCGCCAGCAGCCAACCCGGTCTGAACACTGAAGCTTTCTTT
CDR3 protein: CASSQPGLNTEAFF
D gene: NA
clone size: NA
V gene: TRBV4-1
J gene: TRBJ1-1

CDR3 DNA: TGTGCCAGCAGTCTAGGAGCAGGGAACCGCGTTGACTATGGCTACACCTTC
CDR3 protein: CASSLGAGNRVDYGYTF
D gene: NA
clone size: NA
V gene: TRBV7-6
J gene: TRBJ1-2

CDR3 DNA: TGCGCCAGCAGTGCGGTCCCGTGGGTCGGGGAGCTGTTTTTT
CDR3 protein: CASSAVPWVGELFF
D gene: NA
clone size: NA
V gene: TRBV10-1
J gene: TRBJ2-2

CDR3 DNA: TGTGCCAGCAGCACCCTCCGACAGTTCCAAGAGACCCAGTACTTC
CDR3 protein: CASSTLRQFQETQYF
D gene: NA
clone size: once
V gene: TRBV28
J gene: TRBJ2-5

CDR3 DNA: TGTGCCAGCAGAGGGGGCGGGGCGTATGGCTACACCTTC
CDR3 protein: CASRGGGAYGYTF
D gene: TRBD1
clone size: NA
V gene: TRBV27
J gene: TRBJ1-2

CDR3 DNA: TGTGCCAGCAGCTTAATGGGCCGGAGCTCCTACAATGAGCAGTTCTTC
CDR3 protein: CASSLMGRSSYNEQFF
D gene: NA
clone size: NA
V gene: TRBV7-2
J gene: TRBJ2-1